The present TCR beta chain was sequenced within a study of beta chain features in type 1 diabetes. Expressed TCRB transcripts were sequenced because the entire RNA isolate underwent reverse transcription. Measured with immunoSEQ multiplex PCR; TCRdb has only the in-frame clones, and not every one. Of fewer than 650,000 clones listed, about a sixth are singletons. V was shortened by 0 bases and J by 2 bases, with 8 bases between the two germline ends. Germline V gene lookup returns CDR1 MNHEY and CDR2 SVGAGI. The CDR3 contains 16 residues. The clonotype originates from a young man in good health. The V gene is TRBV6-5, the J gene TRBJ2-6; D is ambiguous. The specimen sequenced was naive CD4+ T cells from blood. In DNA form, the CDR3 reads TGTGCCAGCAGTTACTCGAACACAGCTGGGGCCAACGTCCTGACTTTC. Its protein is CASSYSNTAGANVLTF.